This passage covers 8 T cell receptor beta chains from one sample sequenced in a study of cytomegalovirus exposure and HLA in healthy donors. Primers: 60 Vbeta forward and 13 Jbeta reverse. Produced via immunoSEQ multiplex PCR; TCRdb's table is partial and in-frame only. The sample holds 200,000 or so clones, 75% to 80% seen once. The sequenced sample consisted of PBMCs. These receptor sequences come from a young woman in good health and CMV-seropositive.

The chain links TRBV27 to TRBJ2-1; tentatively, D is TRBD2 (6 bases). Germline V gene lookup returns CDR1 MNHEY and CDR2 SMNVEV (reference sequence). The CDR3 runs 13 residues. Trimming removed 5 bases from V and 4 bases from J, with 9 bases in between. CDR3 amino acids: CASSHGTYNEQFF. For the CDR3, the DNA is TGTGCCAGCAGTCACGGGACTTACAATGAGCAGTTCTTC.

This chain connects TRBV7-9 to TRBJ1-1; a weak D match, TRBD1 (5 bases). Germline CDR1 reads SEHNR; CDR2 reads FQNEAQ (reference sequence). This CDR3 has 14 residues. The germline V and J ends were trimmed by 1 base and 0 bases, with 6 bases remaining between them. The CDR3 region is CASSLGQMNTEAFF. As DNA, the CDR3 is TGTGCCAGCAGCTTAGGACAGATGAACACTGAAGCTTTCTTT.

The chain employs TRBV5-1 and TRBJ1-1; D gene ambiguous. The CDR3 has 14 residues. V gave up 2 bases and J gave up 4 bases, with 12 bases separating them. Germline values: CDR1 SGHRS, CDR2 YFSETQ. The DNA of the CDR3 is TGCGCCAGCAGCTTAGCCACAGCCAGCACTGAAGCTTTCTTT. Amino acid sequence: CASSLATASTEAFF.

The J gene is TRBJ2-5, the V gene TRBV29-1; the match to TRBD2 covers 11 bases. V was clipped by 2 bases and J by 5 bases; unmatched bases: 10. Germline V CDR1 and CDR2: SQVTM, ANQGSEA. The CDR3 totals 16 residues. The CDR3 protein is CSVEFPLTSGVETQYF. The CDR3 DNA follows: TGCAGCGTTGAATTTCCATTGACTAGCGGGGTTGAGACCCAGTACTTC.

This chain joins TRBV9 and TRBJ1-2; possible D gene TRBD1, 5 bases. The germline gives CDR1 SGDLS, CDR2 YYNGEE. The CDR3 is 14 amino acids. Deletions cut 0 bases from V and 11 bases from J, with 17 bases between. The CDR3 DNA reads as TGTGCCAGCAGCGTAGATAGTCAGGGTGAAGCTTACACCTTC. This encodes CASSVDSQGEAYTF.

This clone was recorded a few times. The rearrangement joins TRBV29-1 to TRBJ2-1, with a tentative D call TRBD1 (5 bases). This CDR3 has 13 residues. Germline loops: CDR1 SQVTM, CDR2 ANQGSEA. Trimming left V 4 bases short and J 9 bases short, with 16 bases between. The CDR3 coding sequence is TGCAGCGTTGGGAGAAGTAACACAGGTGAGCAGTTCTTC. Amino acids: CSVGRSNTGEQFF.

The chain couples TRBV27 to TRBJ2-7; TRBD2 matches 7 bases. Losses at the gene ends were 6 bases for V and 3 bases for J; bases not matched to a gene: 8. CDR3 size: 14 residues. Germline V lookup: CDR1 MNHEY, CDR2 SMNVEV (reference sequence). Written as DNA, the CDR3 is TGTGCCAGCAGCCCCGGGGACTACTACTACGAGCAGTACTTC. It codes for CASSPGDYYYEQYF.

The chain combines TRBV11-2 with TRBJ1-2; maybe TRBD1 (6 bases). The CDR3 length is 16 residues. CDR1 is SGHAT, CDR2 FQNNGV, per germline. The V end lost 0 bases, the J end lost 6 bases, and 17 bases lay between the germline ends. For the CDR3, the DNA is TGTGCCAGCAGCTTAGACGGCAGGGGCTTACTGGATGGCTACACCTTC. Its translation is CASSLDGRGLLDGYTF.